The text below deals with one TCR beta chain. Antigen unknown. TCRdb ran MiXCR on the 5' RACE reads and lists one entry per CDR3 protein. The sample lists more than 600,000 distinct CDR3 sequences, roughly 18% occurring once. Germline V CDR1 and CDR2: SGHVS, FNYEAQ. Trimming left V 0 bases short and J 7 bases short, with 9 bases between. The CDR3 loop spans 13 amino acids. This specimen comes from a study of identical twins. Overall study findings and caveats: Interpretation of the results relied on cross-sectional statistical analysis and not on following the same donors. Out-of-frame alpha sequences shared between twins exhibited an excess of low generation probability.

These data also formed part of another study, on T cells expressing NK-cell markers. As that study records: The study sequenced eight donors, seven HCMV-seropositive and one seronegative. In a group of 5 or 6 donors, dominant NKG2C+ clonotypes represented about 1.0-7.0% of CD8+ T cells.

Material: PBMCs. The receptor was isolated from a woman under 30 in good health. The chain is built from TRBV7-6 and TRBJ2-5; D remains ambiguous. CDR3 nucleotides: TGTGCCAGCAGCTTAGCAGAGAGGCTGACCCAGTACTTC. Its translation is CASSLAERLTQYF. The variable domain in full, with the rest retrieved from reference TRBV7-6 and TRBJ2-5, is GAGVSQSPRYKVTKRGQDVALRCDPISGHVSLYWYRQALGQGPEFLTYFNYEAQQDKSGLPNDRFSAERPEGSISTLTIQRTEQRDSAMYRCASSLAERLTQYFGPGTRLLVL.